This T cell receptor beta chain is from a study of control samples from healthy donors and cancer patients. Deletions cut 6 bases from V and 0 bases from J, with 9 bases between. Germline values: CDR1 MNHEY, CDR2 SVGAGI. The length of the CDR3 is 14 residues. Clones were sequenced by immunoSEQ multiplex PCR, and TCRdb holds only the in-frame ones, with some missing. This sample carries 400,000 to 500,000 clones, around 90% of them seen once, and the ten largest clones take around 6.4%. Sequenced input: PBMCs. The genes are TRBV6-5 and TRBJ1-5, with D unclear. This TCR was recovered from a man in his forties or fifties with head and neck cancer. This chain's CDR3 is CASSPYHSNQPQHF. CDR3 in DNA: TGTGCCAGCAGCCCCTACCATAGCAATCAGCCCCAGCATTTT.